The clone carrying this T cell receptor (beta chain) has only one observation. The antigen is undetermined. The record originates from a study of T cell responses to AZD1222 COVID-19 vaccine. Study-wide results and limits: Baseline testing showed seropositivity in only a handful of AZD1222 recipients.

Trimming cost V 0 bases and J 4 bases; bases outside gene matches: 5. The germline gives CDR1 LGHDT, CDR2 YNNKEL (reference sequence). CDR3 size: 15 residues. Generated by immunoSEQ multiplex PCR, the TCRdb table keeps only in-frame clones and is missing some. The table shows around 120,000 clones, with roughly nine tenths occurring only once. The clonotype comes from an adult who received the AZD1222 COVID-19 vaccine. J is TRBJ1-1 and V is TRBV3-1 (or the pseudogene TRBV3-2); 7 bases match TRBD1. Source: peripheral blood, taken 28 days after the second AZD1222 dose. Here the CDR3 reads CASSQDEGASTEAFF. CDR3 coding DNA: TGTGCCAGCAGCCAAGATGAGGGGGCGAGCACTGAAGCTTTCTTT.